This TCR beta chain was recovered during a study of stem cell transplantation in POMP-related autoinflammatory disease (dated by TCRdb to the early 2020s). Concerning the study at large: The study hypothesized that defective thymoproteasomes impair MHC class I-dependent CD8+ T-cell differentiation and positive selection, skewing the TRB repertoire. The effect of POMP deficiency on T-cell receptor beta repertoire diversity and CDR3 characteristics was assessed by high-throughput TRB sequencing. After transplant, DNA chimerism analysis showed 100% donor engraftment of neutrophils and platelets through one year. Before transplant, CD4+ naive T-cell skewing, low CD8+ T-cell proportions, and reduced T-cell cytokine secretion were observed in patients. Study-wide conclusions, independent of this receptor: The number of unique TRB V-J gene pairings was restricted in PRAID patients. Across all analyzed T-cell subsets, PRAID patients tended toward lower TRB diversity and higher clonality. The trend toward lower diversity and increased clonality in PRAID patients was statistically significant only for regulatory T cells.

The sample's time point label, in plain terms: after hematopoietic stem cell transplant. PRAID was characterized by prominent immunodeficiency alongside autoinflammation. T-cell subsets (conventional T cells, CD8+ T cells, regulatory T cells, T follicular helper cells) were sorted before TRB sequencing. Libraries were prepared through the immunoSEQ multiplex PCR assay. The original pipeline was this. Shannon entropy, which accounts for clonal size distribution, was used to quantify repertoire diversity. The Gini-Simpson index (Simpson_1-D) served as the measure of how unequally clonotypes were distributed. TCRdb holds this immuneACCESS table with in-frame rearrangements only. Some clones are missing; in checked studies, unresolved V genes explain under half, and the rest has no known cause. The V and J calls and clone size come from that table; D and trimming were worked out from the DNA. Across this sample there are some 70,000 clones, with roughly 93% seen only once. The ten most abundant clones make up 0.6% to 0.8% of the sample.

Remarks on this clone: Its antigen target is currently unknown. Base qualities are not recorded, but no much larger clone differs from it by a single base.

The CDR3 runs 14 residues from the cysteine to the phenylalanine. The CDR3 DNA has 42 bases and is translated from base 1. The germline V gene sets CDR1 to MDHEN and CDR2 to SYDVKM. At the junction V is shortened by 6 bases and J by 2 bases, with 11 bases in between. The chain employs TRBV28 and TRBJ1-5, with the D segment identity uncertain. This TCR came from a human patient with POMP-related autoinflammation and immune dysregulation (PRAID). Following a transplant, a fraction of the T cells may be traceable to the graft donor. Sequencing used CD4+ T cells from PBMCs, obtained after stem cell transplantation. The nucleotide sequence is TGTGCCAGCAGCCCCTATGAAGGCAATCAGCCCCAGCATTTT. The encoded protein is CASSPYEGNQPQHF.